These 15 T cell receptor beta chains were sequenced from one sample in a study of blood T cell repertoires in COVID-19. Measured with immunoSEQ multiplex PCR; TCRdb has only the in-frame clones, and not every one. The sample contains some 150,000 clones, approximately 80% of which appear only once. Sequencing used peripheral blood. All receptors derive from an older woman with active or convalescent COVID-19.

The CDR3 DNA is TGTGCCAGCAGATCACTAGCATCCGGGGAGCTGTTTTTT. Its translation: CASRSLASGELFF. This chain connects TRBV6-6 to TRBJ2-2; D perhaps matches TRBD2 (6 bases). Trimming pared 6 bases from V and 6 bases from J, leaving 11 bases between. This CDR3 comprises 13 residues. CDR1 is MNHNY, CDR2 SVGAGI, per germline (reference sequence).

This clone has only one observation. The chain combines TRBV5-1 with TRBJ2-5; possibly TRBD1 for D (5 bases). Germline CDR1 reads SGHRS; CDR2 reads YFSETQ. CDR3 length: 15 residues. Between the trimmed V and J ends, which lost 5 bases and 1 base, there was a span of 15 bases. DNA of the CDR3: TGCGCCAGCAGTCCTCAAGTAGGGGCCCAAGAGACCCAGTACTTC. Amino acids: CASSPQVGAQETQYF.

The chain carries TRBV5-6 and TRBJ1-5; D is possibly TRBD1 (6 bases). The CDR3 runs 16 residues. CDR1 SGHDT and CDR2 YYEEEE come from the germline V gene. The V and J ends lost 0 bases and 2 bases respectively, with 12 bases between them. The CDR3 DNA reads TGTGCCAGCAGCTTGGGAGGGGGAATGCGCAATCAGCCCCAGCATTTT. Residues: CASSLGGGMRNQPQHF.

The chain combines TRBV6-5 with TRBJ2-3, with 9 bases lining up with TRBD1. Unmatched junction bases numbered 6, after V lost 5 bases and J lost 6 bases. Per germline, CDR1 MNHEY and CDR2 SVGAGI. The length of the CDR3 is 14 residues. The CDR3, as DNA: TGTGCCAGCAGTAGGGGACAGGGTACGGATACGCAGTATTTT. Translating it yields CASSRGQGTDTQYF.

The V and J genes are TRBV10-2 and TRBJ2-2; the D gene is possibly TRBD1 (6 bases). With 3 bases removed from V and 4 bases from J, the gap between germline ends came to 9 bases. CDR1 and CDR2 (germline): WSHSY, SAAADI. The CDR3 sequence is 14 residues long. In DNA, the CDR3 is TGCGCCAGCAGTGAACAGGGAGCCACCGGGGAGCTGTTTTTT. Its protein is CASSEQGATGELFF.

The chain is built from TRBV11-2 and TRBJ1-1; 7 bases align to TRBD1. This CDR3 spans 11 amino acids. J gave up 8 bases and V 4 bases, and 1 base lay outside the gene matches. In germline, CDR1 is SGHAT, CDR2 FQNNGV. The CDR3 sequence is CASSWDREAFF. The CDR3 DNA is TGTGCCAGCAGCTGGGACAGAGAAGCTTTCTTT.

This clone has just one count. The rearrangement joins TRBV19 to TRBJ1-3, with D possibly matching TRBD1 (6 bases). Trimming pared 7 bases from V and 2 bases from J, leaving 12 bases between. Germline CDR1 and CDR2: LNHDA and SQIVND (reference sequence). The CDR3 extends over 14 amino acids. CDR3 sequence: CASKRQVAGNTIYF. The CDR3 region has the DNA TGTGCCAGTAAACGACAGGTCGCTGGAAACACCATATATTTT.

This rearrangement joins TRBV7-9 to TRBJ2-5; D remains unclear. V lost 5 bases and J lost 5, with 9 bases in between. This CDR3 comprises 12 residues. CDR1 is SEHNR and CDR2 is FQNEAQ in the germline V gene (reference sequence). CDR3 region: CASSAPRETQYF. The CDR3 coding sequence is TGTGCCAGCAGCGCACCTAGGGAGACCCAGTACTTC. The full variable domain, in which reference TRBV7-9 and TRBJ2-5 provide the parts outside the CDR3, is DTGVSQNPRHKITKRGQNVTFRCDPISEHNRLYWYRQTLGQGPEFLTYFQNEAQLEKSRLLSDRFSAERPKGSFSTLEIQRTEQGDSAMYLCASSAPRETQYFGPGTRLLVL.

V usage is TRBV4-1 and J usage is TRBJ1-2, with 7 bases aligning to TRBD1. Germline loops: CDR1 MGHRA, CDR2 YSYEKL. J gave up 3 bases and V 1 base, and 5 bases lay outside the gene matches. The CDR3 runs to 15 residues. The CDR3 spells CASSQAATGDYGYTF. CDR3 bases: TGCGCCAGCAGCCAAGCCGCAACAGGGGACTATGGCTACACCTTC.

The CDR3 coding sequence is TGTGCCAGCAGTGAAAGTGGGCGGGAGGGAAACTATGGCTACACCTTC. Translation: CASSESGREGNYGYTF. V is TRBV2 and J is TRBJ1-2; D is unclear. Germline CDR1 and CDR2: SNHLY and FYNNEI. The length of the CDR3 is 16 residues. V was pared by 2 bases and J by 2 bases, with 15 bases between.

For the CDR3, the DNA is TGTGCCAGCAGCGAGACTAGCCTCTCCTACAATGAGCAGTTCTTC. It yields the protein CASSETSLSYNEQFF. The rearrangement uses TRBV6-2 or TRBV6-3 and TRBJ2-1; 7 bases map to TRBD2. The CDR3 loop spans 15 amino acids. Trimming cost V 6 bases and J 0 bases; bases outside gene matches: 5. Germline V lookup: CDR1 MNHEY, CDR2 SVGEGT.

The chain carries TRBV18 and TRBJ2-5; D unclear. The CDR3 has 12 amino acids. Trimming left V 2 bases short and J 4 bases short, with 5 bases between. CDR1 and CDR2 from the germline V gene are KGHSH and LQKENI. CDR3 bases: TGTGCCAGCTCACCAATCGGAGAGACCCAGTACTTC. It codes for CASSPIGETQYF.

This rearrangement joins TRBV19 to TRBJ2-2; 10 nucleotides agree with TRBD2. The length of the CDR3 is 14 residues. CDR1 and CDR2 from the germline V gene are LNHDA and SQIVND (reference sequence). V lost 7 bases and J lost 4; bases outside the gene matches: 3. CDR3 residues: CASKLAGGTGELFF. CDR3 coding DNA: TGTGCCAGTAAATTAGCGGGGGGCACCGGGGAGCTGTTTTTT.

The chain recombines TRBV6-5 with TRBJ1-1, with a weak D call TRBD1 (5 bases). CDR3 size: 14 residues. Germline-derived CDR1 and CDR2 are MNHEY and SVGAGI. V was pared by 7 bases and J by 6 bases, with 18 bases between. CDR3 in DNA: TGTGCCAGCACTCTAGGATGGGGCAGAGCTGAAGCTTTCTTT. Residues: CASTLGWGRAEAFF.

This chain links TRBV2 with TRBJ1-2; 8 bases align to TRBD1. In germline, CDR1 is SNHLY, CDR2 FYNNEI. CDR3 length equals 16 residues. V was clipped by 3 bases and J by 7 bases; unmatched bases: 13. The CDR3 DNA is TGTGCCAGCAGTGATCTCGGACAGGGACCCAAGCGTGGCTACACCTTC. This codes for CASSDLGQGPKRGYTF. The complete variable domain, with remaining parts taken from reference TRBV2 and TRBJ1-2, reads EPEVTQTPSHQVTQMGQEVILRCVPISNHLYFYWYRQILGQKVEFLVSFYNNEISEKSEIFDDQFSVERPDGSNFTLKIRSTKLEDSAMYFCASSDLGQGPKRGYTFGSGTRLTVV.